These 5 T cell receptor beta chains share one sample of origin, sequenced in a study of shared clonotypes between healthy human individuals. Measured with immunoSEQ multiplex PCR; TCRdb has only the in-frame clones, and not every one. The sample lists around 2.1 million clones, 95% seen once, with more than 0.1% in the top ten. The source material was naive CD4+ T cells sorted from blood. Subset reported: CD45RA+ positively selected. These receptor sequences come from a man between 18 and 35 years old in good health.

This chain links TRBV9 with TRBJ2-2; 8 nucleotides match TRBD2. CDR3 size: 17 residues. J was trimmed by 0 bases and V by 1 base; bases with no gene match: 5. Germline CDR1 is SGDLS and CDR2 is YYNGEE. CDR3 nucleotide sequence: TGTGCCAGCAGCGTAATTAGCGGGAATACGAACACCGGGGAGCTGTTTTTT. Translated: CASSVISGNTNTGELFF.

V gene TRBV10-3 combines with J gene TRBJ1-1; 7 bases line up with TRBD1. Trimming cost V 2 bases and J 3 bases; bases outside gene matches: 9. This CDR3 contains 16 residues. CDR1 ENHRY and CDR2 SYGVKD come from the germline V gene. In DNA form, the CDR3 reads TGTGCCATCAGTGAGCCTGGACGTCAGGGGGACACTGAAGCTTTCTTT. Translated: CAISEPGRQGDTEAFF.

The gene calls are TRBV2 and TRBJ1-5, with D hard to call. The V end was cut by 0 bases, the J end by 7 bases, with 16 bases between. This CDR3 has 16 residues. CDR1 is SNHLY, CDR2 FYNNEI, per germline. DNA of the CDR3: TGTGCCAGCAGTGAAGCAGCAGGACGTAGGTACCAGCCCCAGCATTTT. Translating it yields CASSEAAGRRYQPQHF.

The V and J genes are TRBV6-6 and TRBJ2-5, with 11 positions matching TRBD1. The CDR3 runs 14 residues. Trimming at V came to 6 bases and at J to 8 bases, leaving 8 bases not matched to a gene. The germline V gene has CDR1 MNHNY and CDR2 SVGAGI (reference sequence). CDR3 sequence reads: CASRVTGTGGTQYF. In DNA, the CDR3 is TGTGCCAGCAGGGTAACCGGGACAGGGGGTACCCAGTACTTC.

The rearrangement joins TRBV10-1 to TRBJ2-3; D may be TRBD2 (5 bases). Deletions cut 3 bases from V and 2 bases from J, with 15 bases between. In germline, CDR1 is WNHNN, CDR2 SYGVQD (reference sequence). The CDR3 spans 16 residues. The CDR3 is CASSDPGFRNTDTQYF. The DNA for the CDR3 is TGCGCCAGCAGTGACCCGGGGTTTAGGAACACAGATACGCAGTATTTT.